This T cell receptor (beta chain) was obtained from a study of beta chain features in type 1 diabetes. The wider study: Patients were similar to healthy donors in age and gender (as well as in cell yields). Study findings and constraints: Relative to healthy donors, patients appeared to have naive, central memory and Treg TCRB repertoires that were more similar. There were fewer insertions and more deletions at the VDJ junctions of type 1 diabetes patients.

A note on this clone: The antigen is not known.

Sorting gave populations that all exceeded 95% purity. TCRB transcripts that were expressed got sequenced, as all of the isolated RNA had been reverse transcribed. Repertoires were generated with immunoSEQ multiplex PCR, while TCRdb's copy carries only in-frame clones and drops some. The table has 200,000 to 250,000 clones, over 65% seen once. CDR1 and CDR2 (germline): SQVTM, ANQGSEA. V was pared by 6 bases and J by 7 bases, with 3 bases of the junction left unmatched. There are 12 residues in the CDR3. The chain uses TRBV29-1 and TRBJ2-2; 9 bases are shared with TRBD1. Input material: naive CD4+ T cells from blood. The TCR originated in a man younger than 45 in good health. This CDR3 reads CSVTGGYGELFF. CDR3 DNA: TGCAGCGTGACAGGGGGTTACGGGGAGCTGTTTTTT.